These T cell receptor beta chains were read from a single sample in a study of blood T cell repertoires in COVID-19. Profiling relied on immunoSEQ multiplex PCR, and the TCRdb table lists in-frame clones only, not all of them. The profile shows under 350,000 clones, roughly 90% of them singletons. Sequences were obtained from peripheral blood. Receptors originate from a woman between 25 and 40 years old with COVID-19, enrolled during active disease. The CDR3 runs from the conserved cysteine through the conserved F or W. A D gene is named only where the DNA matches it firmly. Clone sizes are given selectively: once, few, many, or a class where the clone is expanded.

abundance: .; j_gene: TRBJ2-5; v_gene: TRBV14; d_gene: .; CDR3nt: TGTGCCAGCAGCCTCCGCCAGGGGACATCGGAGACCCAGTACTTC; CDR3aa: CASSLRQGTSETQYF
abundance: .; j_gene: TRBJ1-3; v_gene: TRBV2; d_gene: TRBD1; CDR3nt: TGTGCCAGCAGAGGACAGGTCGGCGGTGGAAACACCATATATTTT; CDR3aa: CASRGQVGGGNTIYF
abundance: .; j_gene: TRBJ1-2; v_gene: TRBV5-4; d_gene: TRBD1; CDR3nt: TGTGCCAGCAGCACGCTCTCACGACAGGGGTTAGGCTACACCTTC; CDR3aa: CASSTLSRQGLGYTF
abundance: .; j_gene: TRBJ1-1; v_gene: TRBV11-3; d_gene: .; CDR3nt: TGTGCCAGCAGCAACCCACAGGGAAAAGCTTTCTTT; CDR3aa: CASSNPQGKAFF
abundance: few; j_gene: TRBJ1-2; v_gene: TRBV7-2; d_gene: .; CDR3nt: TGTGCCAGCAGCTTAGCCATACCGGTAAACTATGGCTACACCTTC; CDR3aa: CASSLAIPVNYGYTF
abundance: .; j_gene: TRBJ2-3; v_gene: TRBV5-4; d_gene: .; CDR3nt: TGTGCCAGCAGCCCGGGGGTGTCCCCGAAGGATACGCAGTATTTT; CDR3aa: CASSPGVSPKDTQYF
abundance: .; j_gene: TRBJ2-7; v_gene: TRBV19; d_gene: .; CDR3nt: TGTGCCAGTAGTTATTTCTTTGGCCTTTCCTACGAGCAGTACTTC; CDR3aa: CASSYFFGLSYEQYF
abundance: .; j_gene: TRBJ1-2; v_gene: TRBV2; d_gene: TRBD1; CDR3nt: TGTGCCAGCAGTGGTGGGACAGGGGTGGGTGGCTACACCTTC; CDR3aa: CASSGGTGVGGYTF
abundance: .; j_gene: TRBJ1-6; v_gene: TRBV2; d_gene: .; CDR3nt: TGTGCCAGCAAAGAGGGCTATAATTCACCCCTCCACTTT; CDR3aa: CASKEGYNSPLHF
abundance: .; j_gene: TRBJ1-2; v_gene: TRBV29-1; d_gene: .; CDR3nt: TGCAGCGTTATCACAGTGAACTATGGCTACACCTTC; CDR3aa: CSVITVNYGYTF
abundance: .; j_gene: TRBJ2-2; v_gene: TRBV18; d_gene: .; CDR3nt: TGTGCCAGCTCACAAGGCCCAGCGTTGGACACCGGGGAGCTGTTTTTT; CDR3aa: CASSQGPALDTGELFF
abundance: .; j_gene: TRBJ2-3; v_gene: TRBV4-1; d_gene: TRBD2; CDR3nt: TGCGCCAGCAGCCAGTGGGGACTAGCGGGGGCGGGAGATACGCAGTATTTT; CDR3aa: CASSQWGLAGAGDTQYF
abundance: once; j_gene: TRBJ1-5; v_gene: TRBV6-5; d_gene: TRBD1; CDR3nt: TGTGCCAGCAGTCCGGGACAGGGGCGACGTCAGCCCCAGCATTTT; CDR3aa: CASSPGQGRRQPQHF